This is a list of T cell receptor beta chains from one sample in a study of beta chain features in type 1 diabetes. Assay: immunoSEQ multiplex PCR; the TCRdb copy retains only in-frame clones and omits some. This table has 850,000 to 900,000 clones, roughly a sixth appearing once. The sequencing sample was made of naive CD4+ T cells from blood. The receptors shown here come from a woman aged 18-29 years in good health. CDR3s include the opening cysteine and the closing phenylalanine or tryptophan. D genes are given only for firm matches. Size is omitted from some rows. Given values are once, few, many or a class for expanded clones.

NA	NA	TRBJ2-7	TRBV10-3	TGTGCCATCAGTCCCTCGAGGGACTACGAGCAGTACTTC	CAISPSRDYEQYF
few	NA	TRBJ2-4	TRBV29-1	TGCAGCGTTGAGGGTAGCGGAGGGAATATTAACATTCAGTACTTC	CSVEGSGGNINIQYF
NA	NA	TRBJ2-3	TRBV13	TGTGCCAGCAGCCATGGGGATACGCAGTATTTT	CASSHGDTQYF
few	NA	TRBJ2-2	TRBV7-9	TGTGCCAGCAGCCCCCGACTGAACACCGGGGAGCTGTTTTTT	CASSPRLNTGELFF
NA	TRBD2	TRBJ2-3	TRBV7-3	TGTGCCAGCAGCTTACTAGCGGGATGGTCAGATACGCAGTATTTT	CASSLLAGWSDTQYF
NA	TRBD2	TRBJ2-1	TRBV7-8	TGTGCCAGCAGCCGGGACTACGACTACAATGAGCAGTTCTTC	CASSRDYDYNEQFF
few	TRBD1	TRBJ2-3	TRBV2	TGTGCCAGCAGTGATTATGCAGGGGGACGCACAGATACGCAGTATTTT	CASSDYAGGRTDTQYF
NA	TRBD2	TRBJ2-5	TRBV27	TGTGCCAGCAGAGGGTTAGCGGGAGGGCCTAAAACCGGGTTGGCTCGAGAGACCCAGTACTTC	CASRGLAGGPKTGLARETQYF
few	NA	TRBJ2-1	TRBV4-1	TGCGCCAGCAGCCAAAGAGGATACAATGAGCAGTTCTTC	CASSQRGYNEQFF
NA	NA	TRBJ2-1	TRBV28	TGTGCCAGCAGTTTAGGGACCGTCGGATGGGAGCAGTTCTTC	CASSLGTVGWEQFF
few	TRBD2	TRBJ2-1	TRBV14	TGTGCCAGCAGCCAACTGACGTACTCCGGGACTAGCGTAAATGAGCAGTTCTTC	CASSQLTYSGTSVNEQFF
few	TRBD1	TRBJ2-3	TRBV7-2	TGTGCCAGCAGCACCCGGACAGGGTCGGGCACAGATACGCAGTATTTT	CASSTRTGSGTDTQYF
few	NA	TRBJ1-1	TRBV28	TGTGCCAGCAGTTTAGGAGGGCCGAACACTGAAGCTTTCTTT	CASSLGGPNTEAFF
few	NA	TRBJ2-2	TRBV2	TGTGCCAGCAGGATAGGGTCCAGGGAGAACACCGGGGAGCTGTTTTTT	CASRIGSRENTGELFF
NA	TRBD1	TRBJ2-2	TRBV5-4	TGTGCCAGCAGCTTAGACAGGGACACCGGGGAGCTGTTTTTT	CASSLDRDTGELFF
few	TRBD2	TRBJ2-5	TRBV28	TGTGCCAGCAGTCCTACACATGGACTAGCGGGAGGGTTCCAAGAGACCCAGTACTTC	CASSPTHGLAGGFQETQYF
NA	NA	TRBJ2-1	TRBV2	TGTGCCAGCGGGTGGTACTCCGGCAATGAGCAGTTCTTC	CASGWYSGNEQFF
NA	NA	TRBJ2-1	TRBV7-2	TGTGCCAGCAGCTCCCATCATCCGGGGAACAATGAGCAGTTCTTC	CASSSHHPGNNEQFF
NA	TRBD1	TRBJ2-7	TRBV2	TGTGCCAGCAGTGTGGACAGGGGGAGTCGCGAGCAGTACTTC	CASSVDRGSREQYF
NA	TRBD1	TRBJ1-2	TRBV10-3	TGTGCCATCAGAGAACCCGGACAGGATGGCTACACCTTC	CAIREPGQDGYTF
few	TRBD2	TRBJ2-5	TRBV9	TGTGCCAGCAGCGTTTTCTCCGGGACTAGTGGAGAGACCCAGTACTTC	CASSVFSGTSGETQYF